This T cell receptor (beta chain) came from a study of CD8 T cells in ankylosing spondylitis (TCRdb year 2017). General notes on the study: The study profiled T cell receptor beta repertoires in healthy donors and ankylosing spondylitis patients to find disease-linked TCR variants. The full study cohort comprised 25 ankylosing spondylitis patients and 110 or so healthy donors. Peripheral blood samples were taken, and synovial fluid was additionally collected from ankylosing spondylitis patients. Overall results and qualifications from the work: A TCR beta motif of about eight highly homologous amino acid variants appeared characteristic of blood from ankylosing spondylitis patients. Some of the motif variants had been reported before in the synovial fluid and blood of reactive arthritis patients, a finding that suggests common disease-initiation mechanisms. A CD8+ phenotype was shown by the disease-linked clones, which were found at relatively low frequencies in peripheral blood. The disease-linked clones were reported as significantly enriched in matched synovial fluid samples from ankylosing spondylitis patients.

TCRdb names Illumina HiSeq 2500 as the instrument used. TCR beta libraries were prepared by quantitative 5'-RACE with molecular barcodes. The authors processed their data as follows. A new computational method, built on a probabilistic model of VDJ rearrangement, was used to identify disease-linked TCR variants. TCRdb cleaned the public reads at Q25 with fastp, built clones with MiXCR and kept in-frame beta chains. Rows matching on CDR3 protein sequence are summarized as one entry with the most common DNA and genes. Clone size and V and J calls follow TCRdb, not the original study. Counted in this sample were more than 500,000 distinct CDR3 sequences; 5.3% of them appeared once. Together, the top ten hold roughly 3.5% of the sample. There are 13 amino acids in the CDR3, from cysteine to phenylalanine inclusive. CDR3 DNA is the only sequence kept; it has 39 bases, read in frame from the first base. As encoded in the germline V gene, CDR1 is SGHRS while CDR2 is YFSETQ. V loses 5 bases, J loses 0 bases, and the germline ends lie 6 bases apart.

This clonotype was seen many times. No antigen is known for it. No clone much larger than this one lies a single base away; base qualities are absent. In this chain, TRBV5-1 is recombined with TRBJ1-5, with the D gene not confidently named. Sequencing used blood, either unsorted or a sorted T cell fraction (not recorded which). This TCR was sampled from a male donor with ankylosing spondylitis. The DNA sequence is TGCGCCAGCAGGGAGAATAGCAATCAGCCCCAGCATTTT. This encodes CASRENSNQPQHF.